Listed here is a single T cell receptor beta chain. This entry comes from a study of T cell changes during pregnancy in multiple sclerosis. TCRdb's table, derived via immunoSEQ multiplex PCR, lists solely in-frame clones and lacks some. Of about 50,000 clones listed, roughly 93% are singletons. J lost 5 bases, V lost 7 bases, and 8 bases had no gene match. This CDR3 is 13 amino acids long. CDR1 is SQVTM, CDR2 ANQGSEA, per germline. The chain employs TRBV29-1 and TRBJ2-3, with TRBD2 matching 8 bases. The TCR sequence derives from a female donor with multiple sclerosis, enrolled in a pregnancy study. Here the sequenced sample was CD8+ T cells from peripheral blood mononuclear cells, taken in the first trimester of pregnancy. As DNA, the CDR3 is TGCAGCGCCCCCGGGGGGGGCAAAGATACGCAGTATTTT. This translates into CSAPGGGKDTQYF.